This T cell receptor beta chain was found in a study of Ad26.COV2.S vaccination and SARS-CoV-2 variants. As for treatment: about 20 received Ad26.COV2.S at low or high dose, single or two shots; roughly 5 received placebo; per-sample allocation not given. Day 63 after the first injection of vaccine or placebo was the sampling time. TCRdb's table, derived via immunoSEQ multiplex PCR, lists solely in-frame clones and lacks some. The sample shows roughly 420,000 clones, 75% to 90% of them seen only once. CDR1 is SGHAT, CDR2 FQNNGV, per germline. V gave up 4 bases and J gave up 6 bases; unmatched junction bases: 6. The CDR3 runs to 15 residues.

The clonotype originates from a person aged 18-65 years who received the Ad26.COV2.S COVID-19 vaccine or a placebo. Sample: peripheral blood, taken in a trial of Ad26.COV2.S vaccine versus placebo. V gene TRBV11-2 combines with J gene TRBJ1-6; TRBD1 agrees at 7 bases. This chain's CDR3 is CASSSRDRVNSPLHF. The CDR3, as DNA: TGTGCCAGCAGCTCGAGAGACAGGGTTAATTCACCCCTCCACTTT.